These T cell receptor beta chains were read from a single sample in a study of blood T cell repertoires in COVID-19. Only in-frame clones appear in the TCRdb table, and some are missing; sequencing was by immunoSEQ multiplex PCR. The data show over 250,000 clones, roughly 84% seen once. Input material: peripheral blood. The receptor source for this set is a human donor with COVID-19, enrolled during active disease. The donor label of this sample is uncertain. CDR3s include the opening cysteine and the closing phenylalanine or tryptophan. The D gene is left open where the match is weak. Expanded clones are given a class, and other clones once, few, many or no size at all.

v_gene	abundance	d_gene	j_gene	CDR3aa	CDR3nt
TRBV19	once	TRBD2	TRBJ2-5	CASSHGTSGSETQYF	TGTGCCAGTAGTCATGGGACTAGCGGGAGTGAGACCCAGTACTTC
TRBV10-3	.	TRBD1	TRBJ2-7	CAISESGPGQAHEQYF	TGTGCCATCAGTGAGTCCGGACCCGGACAGGCCCACGAGCAGTACTTC
TRBV9	once	TRBD1	TRBJ1-5	CASSRTGGREPQHF	TGTGCCAGCAGTCGGACAGGGGGCAGGGAGCCCCAGCATTTT
TRBV19	.	TRBD2	TRBJ2-1	CASSVGRYNEQFF	TGTGCCAGTAGTGTCGGGAGGTACAATGAGCAGTTCTTC
TRBV7-2	.	.	TRBJ2-5	CASSLRDFQETQYF	TGTGCCAGCAGCTTAAGGGACTTCCAAGAGACCCAGTACTTC
TRBV28	.	.	TRBJ1-1	CASILPGLLNTEAFF	TGTGCCAGCATCCTCCCGGGACTCCTGAACACTGAAGCTTTCTTT
TRBV7-3	.	TRBD1	TRBJ1-3	CASGQGAGNTIYF	TGTGCCAGCGGACAGGGAGCTGGAAACACCATATATTTT
TRBV4-1	.	TRBD1	TRBJ1-1	CASSPNRRTGGTEAFF	TGCGCCAGCAGCCCGAACCGGAGGACAGGGGGGACTGAAGCTTTCTTT
TRBV6-5	.	TRBD2	TRBJ2-7	CASKHRAGGIYEQYF	TGTGCCAGCAAACATAGGGCGGGGGGCATCTACGAGCAGTACTTC
TRBV2	.	TRBD2	TRBJ2-3	CASTRWTSGSGADTQYF	TGTGCCAGCACCCGATGGACTAGCGGGAGTGGGGCAGATACGCAGTATTTT
TRBV11-2	.	.	TRBJ2-7	CASSLEGGHYEQYF	TGTGCCAGCAGCTTAGAGGGAGGCCACTACGAGCAGTACTTC
TRBV5-5	.	.	TRBJ1-5	CASSLAGDSNQPQHF	TGTGCCAGCAGCCTCGCAGGGGACAGCAATCAGCCCCAGCATTTT
TRBV29-1	.	.	TRBJ2-3	CSVESGGVSTDTQYF	TGCAGCGTTGAATCAGGAGGTGTGAGCACAGATACGCAGTATTTT
TRBV2	.	TRBD1	TRBJ2-4	CASSSQGAAKNIQYF	TGTGCCAGCAGCTCACAGGGGGCAGCCAAAAACATTCAGTACTTC
TRBV11-2	.	TRBD1	TRBJ1-2	CASSRDSTYGYTF	TGTGCCAGCAGCCGGGACAGTACCTATGGCTACACCTTC
TRBV19	.	.	TRBJ2-1	CASRTARNEQFF	TGTGCCAGTCGGACTGCCAGGAATGAGCAGTTCTTC
TRBV28	.	TRBD2	TRBJ2-1	CASSLSAGDNEQFF	TGTGCCAGCAGTTTATCGGCGGGGGACAATGAGCAGTTCTTC
TRBV27	.	.	TRBJ1-2	CASSLTVGVGYGYTF	TGTGCCAGCAGCCTCACGGTAGGGGTTGGTTATGGCTACACCTTC
TRBV7-3	.	.	TRBJ1-5	CASSISQGQPQHF	TGTGCCAGCAGCATTTCACAGGGACAGCCCCAGCATTTT
TRBV3-1/TRBV3-2	once	.	TRBJ1-1	CASSFRTDVTEAFF	TGTGCCAGCAGTTTTAGGACAGACGTCACTGAAGCTTTCTTT
TRBV6-5	.	.	TRBJ1-1	CASSYLTAGDTEAFF	TGTGCCAGCAGTTACCTCACGGCGGGGGACACTGAAGCTTTCTTT
TRBV2	.	TRBD2	TRBJ2-3	CASSLLAGRTDTQYF	TGTGCCAGCAGCCTCCTAGCGGGAAGGACAGATACGCAGTATTTT
TRBV18	.	TRBD2	TRBJ2-3	CASSLAVAGEPDTQYF	TGTGCCAGCTCACTTGCCGTAGCGGGAGAACCAGATACGCAGTATTTT
TRBV3-1/TRBV3-2	.	.	TRBJ2-7	CASSQGRSSYEQYF	TGTGCCAGCAGCCAAGGGAGGAGCTCCTACGAGCAGTACTTC
TRBV2	.	.	TRBJ1-5	CASRWTGNQPQHF	TGTGCCAGCAGGTGGACGGGGAATCAGCCCCAGCATTTT
TRBV7-2	.	.	TRBJ1-6	CASSLQQGDNSPLHF	TGTGCCAGCAGCTTACAACAGGGTGATAATTCACCCCTCCACTTT
TRBV5-1	.	TRBD2	TRBJ2-1	CASSLISGSYNEQFF	TGCGCCAGCAGCTTGATAAGCGGGAGCTACAATGAGCAGTTCTTC
TRBV12-3/TRBV12-4	.	.	TRBJ2-5	CASSFEEGTQYF	TGTGCCAGCAGTTTCGAGGAGGGGACCCAGTACTTC
TRBV12-3/TRBV12-4	.	.	TRBJ1-1	CASSLTRAGEAFF	TGTGCCAGCAGTTTAACCAGGGCCGGAGAAGCTTTCTTT
TRBV4-1	.	TRBD1	TRBJ2-7	CASSSLLTGGYEQYF	TGCGCCAGCAGCTCACTTTTGACAGGGGGCTACGAGCAGTACTTC
TRBV5-6	.	.	TRBJ1-2	CASSLGQADYGYTF	TGTGCCAGCAGCTTGGGACAGGCAGACTATGGCTACACCTTC
TRBV9	.	TRBD2	TRBJ2-3	CASSVGWTSGFTDTQYF	TGTGCCAGCAGCGTAGGATGGACTAGCGGATTCACAGATACGCAGTATTTT
TRBV6-1	.	.	TRBJ1-2	CASSDWMRGYTF	TGTGCCAGCAGTGATTGGATGCGGGGCTACACCTTC
TRBV6-2/TRBV6-3	.	TRBD2	TRBJ2-7	CASSYDIAGGPREQYF	TGTGCCAGCAGTTACGACATAGCGGGAGGACCACGAGAGCAGTACTTC
TRBV5-1	.	.	TRBJ2-2	CASSGEGAGELFF	TGCGCCAGCAGCGGGGAGGGGGCCGGGGAGCTGTTTTTT
TRBV11-2	.	.	TRBJ2-5	CASSPTRQPQETQYF	TGTGCCAGCAGCCCTACCCGACAGCCCCAAGAGACCCAGTACTTC
TRBV6-5	.	.	TRBJ1-1	CASFRPNTEAFF	TGTGCTTCTTTCCGTCCTAACACTGAAGCTTTCTTT
TRBV7-6	.	TRBD1	TRBJ1-6	CASSLRGLENSPLHF	TGTGCCAGCAGCTTAAGGGGGCTGGAGAATTCACCCCTCCACTTT
TRBV10-2	.	.	TRBJ2-3	CASKQAGSATDTQYF	TGCGCCAGCAAGCAGGCGGGAAGCGCGACAGATACGCAGTATTTT
TRBV7-3	.	TRBD1	TRBJ2-1	CASSLRGRTGDYNEQFF	TGTGCCAGCAGCTTAAGGGGGAGGACAGGGGACTACAATGAGCAGTTCTTC
TRBV7-3	.	.	TRBJ1-1	CASSSDPGDTEAFF	TGTGCCAGCAGCTCCGACCCCGGGGACACTGAAGCTTTCTTT
TRBV29-1	once	.	TRBJ1-1	CSVDGGLVTEAFF	TGCAGCGTTGACGGGGGGTTGGTCACTGAAGCTTTCTTT
TRBV12-3/TRBV12-4	.	.	TRBJ1-5	CASSLAYQPQHF	TGTGCCAGCAGTTTAGCCTATCAGCCCCAGCATTTT
TRBV2	.	.	TRBJ1-1	CASRDARHRWDTEAFF	TGTGCCAGCAGGGATGCAAGACACCGCTGGGACACTGAAGCTTTCTTT
TRBV7-2	.	.	TRBJ2-7	CASSFQGGDEQYF	TGTGCCAGCAGCTTCCAGGGAGGTGACGAGCAGTACTTC
TRBV11-2	.	.	TRBJ1-3	CASSLLLSSGNTIYF	TGTGCCAGCAGCTTATTACTGTCCTCTGGAAACACCATATATTTT
TRBV7-2	.	TRBD1	TRBJ1-1	CASSRGGAGTEAFF	TGTGCCAGCAGCAGAGGGGGCGCGGGAACTGAAGCTTTCTTT
TRBV5-1	.	.	TRBJ2-7	CASSFNDRTYEQYF	TGCGCCAGCAGCTTTAATGACAGGACCTACGAGCAGTACTTC
TRBV30	.	.	TRBJ1-4	CAWSRPGLNNEKLFF	TGTGCCTGGAGTAGACCGGGACTGAATAATGAAAAACTGTTTTTT
TRBV5-1	once	.	TRBJ1-1	CASSRAGSLNTEAFF	TGCGCCAGCAGCAGAGCGGGGAGTTTGAACACTGAAGCTTTCTTT
TRBV7-3	.	.	TRBJ2-1	CASSSLGQDDEQFF	TGTGCCAGCAGCTCCCTGGGACAAGATGATGAGCAGTTCTTC
TRBV29-1	.	.	TRBJ2-6	CSVDSGPGANVLTF	TGCAGCGTTGATTCAGGGCCTGGGGCCAACGTCCTGACTTTC
TRBV7-3	.	TRBD2	TRBJ2-3	CASSLGHSAASGGGPDTQYF	TGTGCCAGCAGCTTAGGGCACTCGGCGGCTAGCGGCGGGGGTCCCGATACGCAGTATTTT
TRBV11-3	.	TRBD2	TRBJ2-3	CASSLGLAGNADTQYF	TGTGCCAGCAGCTTGGGACTAGCGGGTAACGCAGATACGCAGTATTTT
TRBV7-3	.	TRBD2	TRBJ2-2	CASSQPSSTSGTWETGELFF	TGTGCCAGCAGCCAACCTAGCTCGACTAGCGGGACTTGGGAGACCGGGGAGCTGTTTTTT
TRBV27	.	.	TRBJ2-7	CASSLLGQGLYEQYF	TGTGCCAGCAGTTTATTGGGGCAGGGACTCTACGAGCAGTACTTC
TRBV28	.	.	TRBJ2-7	CASSFSTTYEQYF	TGTGCCAGCAGTTTTAGCACCACCTACGAGCAGTACTTC
TRBV6-1	.	.	TRBJ2-7	CASSEEWGLSYEQYF	TGTGCCAGCAGTGAAGAGTGGGGCCTCTCCTACGAGCAGTACTTC
TRBV5-1	.	.	TRBJ2-1	CASSSSPGGEQFF	TGCGCCAGCAGCTCCAGCCCCGGGGGTGAGCAGTTCTTC